What follows are 21 T cell receptor beta chains derived from one specimen sequenced in a study of T cell repertoires in cytomegalovirus infection. TCRdb passed the reads through MiXCR, listing each CDR3 protein once. In the table there are nearly 650,000 distinct CDR3 sequences, roughly 26% of which are singletons. Sequenced input: CD8+ T cells from PBMCs. The receptors were sampled from a human donor in good health (CMV status not recorded). Some clones in this sample may be carry-over from other donors' samples.

This chain joins TRBV7-6 and TRBJ2-1; 7 positions match TRBD1. This CDR3 spans 17 amino acids. Unmatched junction bases numbered 19, after V lost 7 bases and J lost 7 bases. From germline, CDR1 is SGHVS and CDR2 FNYEAQ. The CDR3 bases are TGTGCCAGCACCGCACGACAGAAGGGGGCCCTGGAGAATGAGCAGTTCTTC. Its translation is CASTARQKGALENEQFF.

This clonotype was detected a few times. The chain uses TRBV29-1 and TRBJ1-2; no reliable D call. The CDR3 contains 12 residues. V shed 6 bases and J shed 4 bases, with 12 bases lying between them. The V gene's germline CDR1 is SQVTM and CDR2 ANQGSEA. The DNA for the CDR3 is TGCAGCGTACCTCAGAACAGCTATGGCTACACCTTC. Its protein product is CSVPQNSYGYTF.

This clonotype was seen a handful of times. The V and J genes are TRBV20-1 and TRBJ2-7, with 8 bases fitting TRBD1. Looked up from germline, CDR1 is DFQATT and CDR2 is SNEGSKA (reference sequence). Trimming removed 5 bases from V and 1 base from J; junction bases left unmatched: 4. The CDR3 sequence is 13 residues long. Written as DNA, the CDR3 is TGCAGTGCTCACGGGACAGGTTCCTACGAGCAGTACTTC. Its translation: CSAHGTGSYEQYF.

About this clonotype: This CDR3 fails to terminate in the conserved phenylalanine or tryptophan, so it likely reflects a read error. This chain uses TRBV7-6 with TRBJ2-7, with 8 bases aligning to TRBD1. V was pared by 4 bases and J by 6 bases, with 5 bases of the junction left unmatched. This CDR3 is built from 13 residues. Germline loops: CDR1 SGHVS, CDR2 FNYEAQ. The CDR3 here is CASSSGQGGEQYL. In DNA, the CDR3 is TGTGCCAGCAGCTCCGGACAGGGTGGCGAGCAGTACCTC.

This chain connects TRBV19 to TRBJ1-5; no clear D gene. Germline CDR1 and CDR2: LNHDA and SQIVND (reference sequence). V lost 10 bases, J lost 0 bases, and 10 bases lay in between. The CDR3 consists of 13 residues. The CDR3 sequence: CATREHSNQPQHF. The CDR3 DNA reads as TGTGCCACGAGGGAGCATAGCAATCAGCCCCAGCATTTT.

This clonotype showed up many times. CDR3 loop: CASSYSKNQGNYEQYV. The CDR3 DNA sequence: TGTGCCAGCAGTTACTCTAAAAACCAGGGAAACTACGAGCAGTACGTC. The chain uses TRBV6-2 or TRBV6-3 and TRBJ2-7; D is possibly TRBD1 (5 bases). This CDR3 spans 16 amino acids. V lost 0 bases and J lost 3, with 15 bases in between. Germline-derived CDR1 and CDR2 are MNHEY and SVGEGT.

The gene calls are TRBV6-6 and TRBJ1-1; D is ambiguous. V was trimmed by 0 bases and J by 0 bases, leaving 8 bases between them. The V gene's germline CDR1 is MNHNY and CDR2 SVGAGI (reference sequence). There are 15 residues in the CDR3. CDR3 residues: CASSYSGAVNTEAFF. Here the CDR3 DNA reads TGTGCCAGCAGTTACTCGGGCGCCGTGAACACTGAAGCTTTCTTT.

Remarks on this clonotype: A read error may account for a junction end that differs from germline. The chain joins TRBV7-9 to TRBJ2-6; 7 nucleotides line up with TRBD2. The CDR3 spans 14 residues. Looked up from germline, CDR1 is SEHNR and CDR2 is FQNEAQ (reference sequence). CDR3 sequence reads: CVREGGSGANVLTF. Written as DNA, the CDR3 is TGTGTCAGGGAGGGAGGCTCTGGGGCCAACGTCCTAACTTTC.

This chain uses TRBV29-1 with TRBJ1-1, with 10 nucleotides matching TRBD1. Trimming removed 6 bases from V and 4 bases from J; junction bases left unmatched: 11. CDR3 size: 15 residues. Germline loops: CDR1 SQVTM, CDR2 ANQGSEA. CDR3 region: CSVAGTGARGTEAFF. The DNA of the CDR3 is TGCAGCGTGGCCGGGACAGGGGCCCGAGGCACTGAAGCTTTCTTT.

The gene calls are TRBV4-1 and TRBJ2-5; D might be TRBD1 (6 bases). This CDR3 is 15 amino acids long. Germline V gene lookup returns CDR1 MGHRA and CDR2 YSYEKL. Between the trimmed V and J ends, which lost 4 bases and 1 base, there was a span of 13 bases. The CDR3 sequence: CASSPILTGQETQYF. In DNA, the CDR3 is TGCGCCAGCAGCCCGATATTGACAGGCCAAGAGACCCAGTACTTC.

As for this clonotype: Given a much more abundant clone one base away, this may be a read error. The chain joins TRBV7-2 to TRBJ2-2, with unresolved D. The CDR3 spans 14 residues. Germline CDR1 is SGHTA and CDR2 is FQGNSA. V shed 0 bases and J shed 4 bases, with 6 bases lying between them. CDR3 nucleotide sequence: TGTACCAGCAGCTTAGCCCTAACCACCGGGGAGCTGTTTTTT. Translation gives CTSSLALTTGELFF.

The chain combines TRBV20-1 with TRBJ2-7; D is undetermined. The V end lost 5 bases, the J end lost 3 bases, and 14 bases lay between the germline ends. Germline lookup yields CDR1 DFQATT and CDR2 SNEGSKA (reference sequence). This CDR3 is built from 13 residues. DNA for the CDR3: TGCAGTGCTCTTAGTTTAAGACACTACGAGCAGTACTTC. Translation: CSALSLRHYEQYF.

Of note for this clonotype: A read error is possible here, since a much larger clone lies one base away. The chain joins TRBV7-9 to TRBJ1-4; D possibly corresponds to TRBD1 (5 bases). CDR3 length equals 14 residues. CDR1 is SEHNR, CDR2 FQNEAQ, per germline (reference sequence). Trimming shortened V by 3 bases and J by 5 bases, and 10 bases separated the two germline ends. The CDR3 region has the DNA TGTGCCAGCAGCTTGGACAACCTAAATGAAAAACTGTTTTTT. Translated, it gives CASSLDNLNEKLFF. Combining the CDR3 with reference TRBV7-9 and TRBJ1-4 gives the whole variable domain DTGVSQNPRHKITKRGQNVTFRCDPISEHNRLYWYRQTLGQGPEFLTYFQNEAQLEKSRLLSDRFSAERPKGSFSTLEIQRTEQGDSAMYLCASSLDNLNEKLFFGSGTQLSVL.

The J gene is TRBJ2-1, the V gene TRBV27; TRBD2 matches at 8 bases. The V and J ends lost 10 bases and 3 bases, in that order; junction bases with no gene match: 8. The CDR3 sequence is 14 residues long. Germline V lookup: CDR1 MNHEY, CDR2 SMNVEV (reference sequence). CDR3 region: CATAAGDFYNEQFF. CDR3 bases: TGTGCCACTGCAGCGGGGGATTTCTACAATGAGCAGTTCTTC.

This rearrangement joins TRBV29-1 to TRBJ2-3; D is unresolved. Trimming removed 5 bases at V and 1 base at J, with 13 bases between. There are 14 residues in the CDR3. Looked up from germline, CDR1 is SQVTM and CDR2 is ANQGSEA. CDR3 sequence: CSVFKVLGTDTQYF. CDR3 DNA: TGCAGCGTTTTTAAGGTTCTGGGCACAGATACGCAGTATTTT.

There are a few counts of this clonotype. This rearrangement joins TRBV6-5 to TRBJ1-4; D uncertain. Looked up from germline, CDR1 is MNHEY and CDR2 is SVGAGI. V lost 1 base, J lost 8 bases, and 11 bases lay in between. The CDR3 is 14 amino acids. The CDR3 here is CASSYFSPGEKLFF. CDR3 DNA sequence: TGTGCCAGCAGTTACTTCAGCCCTGGGGAAAAACTGTTTTTT.

The table lists this clonotype with many counts. The chain couples TRBV7-9 to TRBJ2-1; D tentatively fits TRBD1 or TRBD2 (6 bases each). Germline loops: CDR1 SEHNR, CDR2 FQNEAQ (reference sequence). V dropped 5 bases and J dropped 7 bases, with 12 bases sitting between them. The CDR3 is 13 residues long. The CDR3 DNA is TGTGCCAGCAGCGGTACAGGGAGGAATGAGCAGTTCTTC. Translated: CASSGTGRNEQFF.

This chain links TRBV11-2 with TRBJ2-7; D remains ambiguous. The CDR3 is made up of 13 amino acids. Deletions cut 3 bases from V and 3 bases from J, with 9 bases between. CDR1 is SGHAT and CDR2 is FQNNGV in the germline V gene. CDR3 nucleotides: TGTGCCAGCAGCTTCCAGGAAAGCTACGAGCAGTACGTC. This gives the protein CASSFQESYEQYV.

This clonotype appeared many times. The chain uses TRBV28 and TRBJ2-1; D not resolved. This CDR3 region has 13 residues. Germline-derived CDR1 and CDR2 are MDHEN and SYDVKM. V lost 3 bases and J lost 6, with 9 bases in between. The CDR3 spells CASSFLGPNEQFF. DNA of the CDR3: TGTGCCAGCAGTTTTCTGGGCCCCAATGAGCAGTTCTTC.

The chain couples TRBV7-9 to TRBJ2-3; D ambiguous. V lost 3 bases to trimming and J lost 2 bases, with 12 bases between them. The CDR3 runs to 15 residues. Germline V gene sequence: CDR1 SEHNR, CDR2 FQNEAQ (reference sequence). The chain's CDR3 is CASSLITRSTDTQYF. The CDR3 region has the DNA TGTGCCAGCAGCTTGATCACCCGATCCACAGATACGCAGTATTTT.

With respect to this clonotype: A much bigger clone sits one base away, suggesting this may be a read error. This chain uses TRBV28 with TRBJ2-7; 7 bases are shared with TRBD1. The CDR3 extends over 13 amino acids. Per the germline V gene, CDR1 is MDHEN and CDR2 is SYDVKM. Trimming at V came to 3 bases and at J to 2 bases, leaving 1 base not matched to a gene. The CDR3 reads CASSFQGAYEQYV. The CDR3 bases are TGTGCCAGCAGTTTTCAGGGGGCCTACGAGCAGTACGTC.